The present entry profiles one T cell receptor beta chain with its context. Its antigen specificity is not known. One base away there is no much larger clone; base qualities are not given. Donors formed part of the validation cohort, which comprised about 120 subjects and was distinct from the first cohort of under 850 subjects. The data derive from a study of cytomegalovirus exposure and HLA in healthy donors (dated by TCRdb to about 2017). Describing the broader study: According to a later analysis, one platform produced both the roughly 120 validation repertoires and the 550 to 800 repertoires of the first cohort. The study aimed to test whether signatures of past pathogen exposure could be identified by cataloging public T cell receptors. Along with the roughly 700-subject first cohort, a separate validation cohort of over a hundred different subjects was used. High-throughput TCR immunosequencing, statistical association of individual TCRs with disease status, and machine learning were combined to predict cytomegalovirus infection status.

Results the study describes overall, beyond this receptor: Three of the identified cytomegalovirus-associated TCR beta chains were confirmed in vitro to be specific for cytomegalovirus antigens. The classifier was reported to diagnose cytomegalovirus status with high specificity and sensitivity in both the original and validation cohorts. In the study, around 150 TCR beta chains were listed as associated with cytomegalovirus. In a later analysis, TCRs clustered in the first cohort were found to also tend to co-occur in the 130 or so validation repertoires, with 94% of cluster scores above 0. All 120 or so repertoires were used to score co-occurrence in the validation cohort in a later analysis, because that analysis had no HLA typing for the cohort. While some public TCRs were present in many individuals, most TCR sequences turned up only very rarely across donors. The authors suggested that the approach could potentially be generalized to other disease states and immunological phenotypes.

Library generation was performed with the immunoSEQ multiplex PCR assay. Processing in the source paper ran as follows. A statistical classification framework was developed to diagnose cytomegalovirus status using the catalog of TCR beta chain sequences. This immuneACCESS table, as held by TCRdb, lists in-frame sequences with V and J called but not all clones. Of the missing ones, under half trace to an unresolved V gene in checked studies; the others have no known cause. The V and J calls and clone size were taken over from that table, and D and trimming were inferred from the DNA. Recorded for this sample are roughly 140,000 clones; about 88% of them occurred a single time. Of the sample, approximately 10% is held by the ten largest clones. The CDR3, from cysteine to phenylalanine, totals 16 residues. The entry retains the CDR3 DNA only, 48 bases that are in frame from base 1. V ends up 0 bases short and J 2 bases short, with an unmatched junction base count of 7. As encoded in the germline V gene (reference sequence), CDR1 is PRHDT while CDR2 is FYEKMQ.

The sequencing sample was made of PBMCs. The chain couples TRBV13 to TRBJ2-7; 7 bases in the middle match TRBD1. The clonotype was recovered from a man aged 18-30 years in good health and CMV-seropositive. The nucleotide sequence is TGTGCCAGCAGCTTAGGCCTTCGGGACAGAGCCTACGAGCAGTACTTC. It translates as CASSLGLRDRAYEQYF.